The next 27 T cell receptor beta chains were all read from a single sample in a study of long-term antiretroviral therapy in people with HIV. Survey-level resolution applied to immunoSEQ assay v3.0. Profiling relied on immunoSEQ multiplex PCR, and the TCRdb table lists in-frame clones only, not all of them. This sample yields tens of thousands of clones, of which 90% are seen a single time; about 4.3% belongs to the top ten. The material sequenced was unsorted PBMCs, taken about 5.3 years after starting antiretroviral therapy. The receptors shown here come from a woman between 40 and 50 years old with HIV.

This clone was seen a single time. The chain employs TRBV27 and TRBJ1-5, with D tentatively TRBD1 (6 bases). Germline-derived CDR1 and CDR2 are MNHEY and SMNVEV (reference sequence). The CDR3 contains 17 residues. Between the trimmed V and J ends, which lost 6 bases and 0 bases, there was a span of 18 bases. CDR3 DNA sequence: TGTGCCAGCAGCTCCGGGACACCTCTATATAGCAATCAGCCCCAGCATTTT. It translates to CASSSGTPLYSNQPQHF.

The chain links TRBV18 to TRBJ1-1; D remains ambiguous. Trimming cost V 4 bases and J 7 bases, with 10 bases left between them. This CDR3 has 12 amino acids. CDR1 and CDR2 from the germline V gene are KGHSH and LQKENI. In DNA, the CDR3 is TGTGCCAGCTCACGGGGTCTGAGTGAAGCTTTCTTT. It specifies CASSRGLSEAFF.

The rearrangement joins TRBV4-3 to TRBJ1-2; D ambiguous. CDR3 length: 14 residues. The germline V gene encodes CDR1 LGHNA and CDR2 YSLEER. The V end lost 2 bases, the J end lost 10 bases, and 17 bases lay between the germline ends. CDR3 region: CASSQQRTLSAYTF. Here the CDR3 DNA reads TGCGCCAGCAGCCAACAAAGGACCCTGAGTGCCTACACCTTC.

V usage is TRBV9 and J usage is TRBJ1-2; 9 bases fit TRBD1. The trim removed 4 bases at V and 5 bases at J, leaving 12 bases unmatched. CDR1 and CDR2 from the germline V gene are SGDLS and YYNGEE. This CDR3 spans 16 amino acids. The CDR3 loop reads CASSKVEGQGTYGYTF. DNA for the CDR3: TGTGCCAGCAGCAAGGTCGAGGGACAGGGAACTTATGGCTACACCTTC.

This clone was detected once. The rearrangement links TRBV4-1 to TRBJ2-7; possible D gene TRBD1, 6 bases. In germline, CDR1 is MGHRA, CDR2 YSYEKL. V was pared by 5 bases and J by 0 bases, with 14 bases between. The CDR3 covers 15 residues. The CDR3 region has the DNA TGCGCCAGCAGCTATCGGACAGCGAGCTCCTACGAGCAGTACTTC. Translating it yields CASSYRTASSYEQYF.

The chain uses TRBV21-1 and TRBJ2-5; the table calls TRBD2, which could not be checked here. TRBV21-1 is an annotated pseudogene. The CDR3 contains 16 residues. CDR3: CASSKERGMRKETQYF. Written as DNA, the CDR3 is TGTGCCAGCAGCAAAGAGCGTGGTATGAGGAAAGAGACCCAGTACTTC.

This clone has just one count. The V call is TRBV10-2, the J call TRBJ1-1; the D is unclear. Germline loops: CDR1 WSHSY, CDR2 SAAADI. This CDR3 is built from 12 residues. V was clipped by 10 bases and J by 10 bases, with 19 bases between them. The CDR3 reads CATRTDFLGAFF. CDR3 sequence (DNA): TGCGCCACCAGGACCGACTTTTTGGGAGCTTTCTTT.

J is TRBJ2-1 and V is TRBV1; the listed D gene, TRBD1, was not tested against the DNA. TRBV1 is described as a pseudogene. This CDR3 has 16 residues. The CDR3 is CTSSQEVRGPRNEQFF. The CDR3 coding sequence is TGCACCAGCAGCCAAGAGGTCAGGGGCCCCCGCAATGAGCAGTTCTTC.

The genes are TRBV21-1 and TRBJ2-2; TRBD1 is the table's D call and was not checked against the DNA. TRBV21-1 corresponds to a pseudogene. This CDR3 is built from 15 residues. The CDR3 reads CASSKTGVKVGELFF. CDR3 coding DNA: TGTGCCAGCAGCAAGACAGGGGTGAAGGTCGGGGAGCTGTTTTTT.

The chain couples TRBV7-6 to TRBJ2-3, with 16 bases lining up with TRBD2. The CDR3 covers 19 residues. From germline, CDR1 is SGHVS and CDR2 FNYEAQ. The ends lost 5 bases at V and 0 bases at J; junction bases unmatched: 8. In nucleotides, the CDR3 is TGTGCCAGCAGCCCGGGACTAGCGGGGGGGCCCCTAAGCACAGATACGCAGTATTTT. This codes for CASSPGLAGGPLSTDTQYF.

The gene calls are TRBV5-1 and TRBJ1-1, with a weak D call TRBD1 (5 bases). Trimming removed 5 bases at V and 4 bases at J, with 15 bases between. This CDR3 is 14 amino acids long. Germline V lookup: CDR1 SGHRS, CDR2 YFSETQ. DNA of the CDR3: TGCGCCAGCAGGCCTACAGCCGGGGCCACTGAAGCTTTCTTT. This translates into CASRPTAGATEAFF.

The chain joins TRBV6-5 to TRBJ1-1; D not resolved. V was clipped by 6 bases and J by 4 bases, with 15 bases between them. The CDR3 contains 14 residues. Germline CDR1 MNHEY, CDR2 SVGAGI. CDR3 sequence reads: CASRRFGEGTEAFF. The DNA of the CDR3 is TGTGCCAGCAGAAGATTCGGGGAGGGCACTGAAGCTTTCTTT.

The chain recombines TRBV15 with TRBJ2-5; 7 nucleotides agree with TRBD2. The CDR3 sequence is 14 residues long. Germline CDR1 is LNHNV and CDR2 is YYDKDF (reference sequence). The V gene end was trimmed by 1 base and the J gene end by 4 bases; junction bases not matched to a gene: 3. CDR3 protein: CATSRAGGGETQYF. For the CDR3, the DNA is TGTGCCACCAGCAGAGCGGGAGGAGGAGAGACCCAGTACTTC. Full variable domain (rest looked up from reference TRBV15 and TRBJ2-5): DAMVIQNPRYQVTQFGKPVTLSCSQTLNHNVMYWYQQKSSQAPKLLFHYYDKDFNNEADTPDNFQSRRPNTSFCFLDIRSPGLGDTAMYLCATSRAGGGETQYFGPGTRLLVL.

This chain uses TRBV6-1 with TRBJ1-1, with D perhaps matching TRBD1 (5 bases). The CDR3 length is 16 residues. Trimming pared 4 bases from V and 0 bases from J, leaving 15 bases between. Germline CDR1 MNHNS, CDR2 SASEGT. The CDR3 region is CASSGVPGRMNTEAFF. The CDR3 nucleotides are TGTGCCAGCAGTGGAGTCCCGGGACGTATGAACACTGAAGCTTTCTTT.

The V and J genes are TRBV27 and TRBJ2-5; D not resolved. Trimming shortened V by 8 bases and J by 2 bases, and 15 bases separated the two germline ends. Germline CDR1 reads MNHEY; CDR2 reads SMNVEV (reference sequence). The CDR3 consists of 14 residues. CDR3 region: CASPPHRQQETQYF. The CDR3 DNA reads as TGTGCCAGCCCCCCCCATCGCCAGCAAGAGACCCAGTACTTC.

V gene TRBV5-1 combines with J gene TRBJ2-1; no clear D gene. The CDR3 totals 15 residues. Germline lookup yields CDR1 SGHRS and CDR2 YFSETQ. Trimming removed 3 bases from V and 0 bases from J, with 10 bases in between. In DNA form, the CDR3 reads TGCGCCAGCAGCTCCACTTACGACTCCTACAATGAGCAGTTCTTC. Its protein product is CASSSTYDSYNEQFF.

V and J are TRBV27 and TRBJ1-2; the D gene is possibly TRBD1 (5 bases). V shed 0 bases and J shed 0 bases, with 14 bases lying between them. Germline V gene lookup returns CDR1 MNHEY and CDR2 SMNVEV (reference sequence). The CDR3 covers 17 residues. The CDR3 here is CASSLSIFGASNYGYTF. The CDR3 coding sequence is TGTGCCAGCAGTTTATCTATCTTCGGGGCCTCTAACTATGGCTACACCTTC.

The chain combines TRBV6-4 with TRBJ2-3; the match to TRBD2 covers 11 bases. Germline V gene sequence: CDR1 MRHNA, CDR2 SNTAGT. The CDR3 covers 19 residues. The trim removed 8 bases at V and 0 bases at J, leaving 16 bases unmatched. CDR3 in DNA: TGTGCCAGCTGCGCTCTTGATATGAGACTAGCGGGGAGCACAGATACGCAGTATTTT. This codes for CASCALDMRLAGSTDTQYF.

The V call is TRBV11-2, the J call TRBJ2-1; 12 nucleotides agree with TRBD2. Germline values: CDR1 SGHAT, CDR2 FQNNGV. The CDR3 spans 16 residues. V shed 3 bases, J shed 8 bases, and the junction held 8 bases outside the gene matches. CDR3 DNA sequence: TGTGCCAGCAGCTTGCCCAGACTAGCGGGGGACGATGAGCAGTTCTTC. Amino acid sequence: CASSLPRLAGDDEQFF.

V is TRBV9 and J is TRBJ2-7; the D is unclear. Trimming took off 0 bases at V and 1 base at J, with 8 bases between the two ends. Germline values: CDR1 SGDLS, CDR2 YYNGEE. This CDR3 region has 14 residues. In DNA, the CDR3 is TGTGCCAGCAGCGTAGACTGGATTTCCTACGAGCAGTACTTC. Its translation is CASSVDWISYEQYF.

The rearrangement joins TRBV2 to TRBJ2-4; D possibly uses TRBD1 or TRBD2 (6 bases each). The germline V and J ends were trimmed by 4 bases and 5 bases, with 9 bases remaining between them. Germline V gives CDR1 SNHLY, CDR2 FYNNEI. This CDR3 has 13 residues. DNA for the CDR3: TGTGCCAGCAGTGGGGGGGCGCAAAACATTCAGTACTTC. Protein product: CASSGGAQNIQYF.

This sequence joins TRBV5-4 and TRBJ2-7, with D perhaps given as TRBD1 or TRBD2 (5 bases each). The CDR3 sequence is 14 residues long. CDR1 is SGHNT and CDR2 is YYREEE in the germline V gene (reference sequence). With 7 bases removed from V and 5 bases from J, the gap between germline ends came to 19 bases. The CDR3 is CASRSGAGLNEQYF. As DNA, the CDR3 is TGTGCCAGCCGGAGTGGGGCGGGCCTAAACGAGCAGTACTTC.

The chain employs TRBV11-3 and TRBJ2-3; 8 positions agree with TRBD2. Germline CDR1 is SGHNT and CDR2 is YENEEA. This CDR3 is built from 15 residues. The junction had 9 bases not matched to a gene; V was cut back by 5 bases and J by 5 bases. The CDR3 sequence: CASSRTSFDRDTQYF. DNA of the CDR3: TGTGCCAGCAGCCGGACTAGCTTCGATCGAGATACGCAGTATTTT. The whole variable domain, remainder taken from reference TRBV11-3 and TRBJ2-3, is EAGVVQSPRYKIIEKKQPVAFWCNPISGHNTLYWYLQNLGQGPELLIRYENEEAVDDSQLPKDRFSAERLKGVDSTLKIQPAELGDSAVYLCASSRTSFDRDTQYFGPGTRLTVL.

This clone turned up a few times. The chain recombines TRBV18 with TRBJ1-2, with D possibly TRBD1 on 6 matching bases. Germline CDR1 is KGHSH and CDR2 is LQKENI. The V gene lost 1 base and the J gene lost 2 bases, with 17 bases spanning the gap. This CDR3 is built from 17 residues. The CDR3, as DNA: TGTGCCAGCTCACCACGGGCAGGTCAGGGGCGGAACTATGGCTACACCTTC. It specifies CASSPRAGQGRNYGYTF.

This chain links TRBV6-5 with TRBJ2-4, with TRBD1 matching 10 bases. CDR3 length: 15 amino acids. Germline-derived CDR1 and CDR2 are MNHEY and SVGAGI. V dropped 0 bases and J dropped 9; count of bases not matched to a gene: 5. The DNA for the CDR3 is TGTGCCAGCAGTTACTCAGGGACAGGGGCTCTCATTCAGTACTTC. Amino acid sequence: CASSYSGTGALIQYF.

The CDR3 DNA is TGCGCCAGCAGCTTGAATGGGCAGGGGAGCGCCGCTGGGGCCAACGTCCTGACTTTC. This encodes CASSLNGQGSAAGANVLTF. The chain carries TRBV5-1 and TRBJ2-6, with D possibly being TRBD1 (6 bases). V lost 1 base and J lost 2, with 19 bases in between. This CDR3 has 19 amino acids. Per the germline V gene, CDR1 is SGHRS and CDR2 is YFSETQ.

The J gene is TRBJ2-3, the V gene TRBV5-4, with TRBD2 matching 9 bases. Germline lookup yields CDR1 SGHNT and CDR2 YYREEE (reference sequence). V was clipped by 3 bases and J by 2 bases; unmatched bases: 7. The CDR3 spans 16 residues. The CDR3 region has the DNA TGTGCCAGCAGCTCAAGGACTAGCGCGACCACAGATACGCAGTATTTT. Translation gives CASSSRTSATTDTQYF.